This TCR beta chain is from a study of cytomegalovirus exposure and HLA in healthy donors. The V gene's germline CDR1 is SGDLS and CDR2 YYNGEE. This CDR3 spans 18 amino acids. With V trimmed by 0 bases and J by 6 bases, 14 bases remained unmatched. Sequenced by immunoSEQ multiplex PCR; TCRdb stores in-frame clones only, minus some. Of around 350,000 clones in the sample, 86% were seen once. This clone was observed a single time. Its cognate antigen is unknown. Study-wide points: Three chains linked to CMV were shown in vitro to be specific for CMV antigens.

The J gene is TRBJ2-4, the V gene TRBV9; the match to TRBD2 covers 8 bases. The origin of this receptor is a woman aged 18-30 years in good health and CMV-seronegative. The specimen sequenced was PBMCs. In DNA form, the CDR3 reads TGTGCCAGCAGCGTAGACCCCCAGCGGGAGATTTTGGGAAACATTCAGTACTTC. Amino acids: CASSVDPQREILGNIQYF. The full variable domain, completed using reference TRBV9 and TRBJ2-4, is DSGVTQTPKHLITATGQRVTLRCSPRSGDLSVYWYQQSLDQGLQFLIQYYNGEERAKGNILERFSAQQFPDLHSELNLSSLELGDSALYFCASSVDPQREILGNIQYFGAGTRLSVL.